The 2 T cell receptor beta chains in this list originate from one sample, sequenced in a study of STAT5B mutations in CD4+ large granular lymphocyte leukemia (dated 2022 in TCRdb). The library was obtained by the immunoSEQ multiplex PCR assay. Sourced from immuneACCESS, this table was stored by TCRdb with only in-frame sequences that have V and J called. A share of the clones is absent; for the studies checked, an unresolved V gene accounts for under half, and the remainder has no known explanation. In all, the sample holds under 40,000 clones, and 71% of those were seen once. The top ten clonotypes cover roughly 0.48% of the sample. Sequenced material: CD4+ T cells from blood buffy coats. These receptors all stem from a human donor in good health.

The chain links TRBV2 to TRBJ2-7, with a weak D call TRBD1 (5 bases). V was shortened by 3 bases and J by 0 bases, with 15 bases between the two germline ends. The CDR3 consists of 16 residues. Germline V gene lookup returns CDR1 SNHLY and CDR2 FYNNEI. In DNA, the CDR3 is TGTGCCAGCAGTGATGGGGAATTGACAGCCTCCTACGAGCAGTACTTC. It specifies CASSDGELTASYEQYF.

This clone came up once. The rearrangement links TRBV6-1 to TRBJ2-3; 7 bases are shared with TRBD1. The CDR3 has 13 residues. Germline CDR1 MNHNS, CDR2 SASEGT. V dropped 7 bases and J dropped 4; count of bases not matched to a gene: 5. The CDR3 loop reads CASTATGPDTQYF. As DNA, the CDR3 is TGTGCCAGCACCGCGACAGGGCCAGATACGCAGTATTTT.